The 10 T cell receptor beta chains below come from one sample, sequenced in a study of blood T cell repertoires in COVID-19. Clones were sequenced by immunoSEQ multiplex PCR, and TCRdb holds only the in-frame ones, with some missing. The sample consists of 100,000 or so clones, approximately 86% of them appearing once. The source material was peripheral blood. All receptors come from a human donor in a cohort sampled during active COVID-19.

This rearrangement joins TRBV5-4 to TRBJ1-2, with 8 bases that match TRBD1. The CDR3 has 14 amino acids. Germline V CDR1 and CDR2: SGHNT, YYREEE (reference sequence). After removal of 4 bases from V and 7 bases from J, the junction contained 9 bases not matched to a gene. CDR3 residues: CASSTTYRGGGYTF. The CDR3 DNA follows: TGTGCCAGCAGCACCACCTACAGGGGGGGTGGCTACACCTTC.

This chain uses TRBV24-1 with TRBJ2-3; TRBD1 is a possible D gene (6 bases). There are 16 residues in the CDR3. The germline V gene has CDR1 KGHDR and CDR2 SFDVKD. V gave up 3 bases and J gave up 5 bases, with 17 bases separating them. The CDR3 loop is CATSDISGVQGDTQYF. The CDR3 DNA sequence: TGTGCCACCAGTGATATCTCAGGGGTACAGGGAGATACGCAGTATTTT.

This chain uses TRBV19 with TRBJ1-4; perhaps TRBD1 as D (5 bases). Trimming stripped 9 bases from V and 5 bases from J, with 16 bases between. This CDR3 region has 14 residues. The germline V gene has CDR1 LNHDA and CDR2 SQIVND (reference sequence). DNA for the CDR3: TGTGCCAGCCGCTACTTTGGACAAAATGAAAAACTGTTTTTT. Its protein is CASRYFGQNEKLFF.

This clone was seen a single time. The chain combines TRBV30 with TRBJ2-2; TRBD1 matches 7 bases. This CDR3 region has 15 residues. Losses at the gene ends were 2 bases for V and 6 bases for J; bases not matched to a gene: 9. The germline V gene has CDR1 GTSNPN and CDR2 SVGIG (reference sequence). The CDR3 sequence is CAWSLFGTAAGELFF. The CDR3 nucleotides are TGTGCCTGGAGTCTCTTTGGGACAGCTGCCGGGGAGCTGTTTTTT.

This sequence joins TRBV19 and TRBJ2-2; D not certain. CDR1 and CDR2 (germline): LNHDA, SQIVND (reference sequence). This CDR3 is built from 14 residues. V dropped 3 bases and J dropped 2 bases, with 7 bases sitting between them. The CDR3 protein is CASSIFPNTGELFF. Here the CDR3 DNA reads TGTGCCAGTAGTATTTTCCCTAACACCGGGGAGCTGTTTTTT.

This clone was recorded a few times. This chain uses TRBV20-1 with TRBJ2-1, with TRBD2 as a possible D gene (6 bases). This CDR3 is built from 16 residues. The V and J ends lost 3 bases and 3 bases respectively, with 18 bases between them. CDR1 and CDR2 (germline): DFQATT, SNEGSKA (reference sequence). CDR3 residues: CSASEALADYYNEQFF. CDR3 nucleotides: TGCAGTGCTAGTGAAGCACTAGCAGATTACTACAATGAGCAGTTCTTC.

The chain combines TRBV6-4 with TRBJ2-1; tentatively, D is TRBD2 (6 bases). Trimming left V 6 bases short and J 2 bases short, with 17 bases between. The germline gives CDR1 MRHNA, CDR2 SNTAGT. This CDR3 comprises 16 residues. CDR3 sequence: CASSPQEGLAYNEQFF. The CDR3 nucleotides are TGTGCCAGCAGCCCCCAGGAGGGGCTAGCCTACAATGAGCAGTTCTTC.

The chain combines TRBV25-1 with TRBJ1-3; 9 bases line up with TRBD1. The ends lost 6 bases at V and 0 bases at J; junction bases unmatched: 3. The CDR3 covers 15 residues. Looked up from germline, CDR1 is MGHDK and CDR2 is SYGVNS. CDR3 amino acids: CASSRTGVSGNTIYF. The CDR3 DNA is TGTGCCAGCAGCCGGACAGGGGTCTCTGGAAACACCATATATTTT.

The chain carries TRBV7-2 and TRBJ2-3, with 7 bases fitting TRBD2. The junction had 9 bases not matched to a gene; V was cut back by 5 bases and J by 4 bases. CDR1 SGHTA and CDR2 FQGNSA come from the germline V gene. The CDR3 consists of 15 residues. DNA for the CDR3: TGTGCCAGCAGCCCGACCGGCGGGAGCGCAGATACGCAGTATTTT. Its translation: CASSPTGGSADTQYF.

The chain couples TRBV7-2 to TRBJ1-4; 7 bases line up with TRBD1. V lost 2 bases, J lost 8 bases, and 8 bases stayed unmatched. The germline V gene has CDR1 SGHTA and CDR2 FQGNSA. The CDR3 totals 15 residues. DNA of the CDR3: TGTGCCAGCAGCTTATTCCAGGGGGTTTCCGAAAAACTGTTTTTT. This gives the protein CASSLFQGVSEKLFF. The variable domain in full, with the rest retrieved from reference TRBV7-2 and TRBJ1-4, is GAGVSQSPSNKVTEKGKDVELRCDPISGHTALYWYRQSLGQGLEFLIYFQGNSAPDKSGLPSDRFSAERTGGSVSTLTIQRTQQEDSAVYLCASSLFQGVSEKLFFGSGTQLSVL.